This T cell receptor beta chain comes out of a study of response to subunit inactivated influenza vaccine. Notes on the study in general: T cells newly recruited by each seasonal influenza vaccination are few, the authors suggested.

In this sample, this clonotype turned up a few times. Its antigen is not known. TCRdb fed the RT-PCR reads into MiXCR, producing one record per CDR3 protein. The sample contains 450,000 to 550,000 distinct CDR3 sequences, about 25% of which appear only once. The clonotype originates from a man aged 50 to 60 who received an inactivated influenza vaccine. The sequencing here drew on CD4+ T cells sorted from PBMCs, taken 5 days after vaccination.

The CDR3: CSVGGLLNEQYF. The CDR3 nucleotides read TGCAGCGTCGGGGGGCTATTGAACGAGCAGTACTTC. The chain is built from TRBV29-1 and TRBJ2-7; D might be TRBD2 (7 bases). The germline CDR1 and CDR2 sequences are SQVTM and ANQGSEA. There are 12 residues in the CDR3. Trimming shortened V by 6 bases and J by 5 bases, and 14 bases separated the two germline ends.